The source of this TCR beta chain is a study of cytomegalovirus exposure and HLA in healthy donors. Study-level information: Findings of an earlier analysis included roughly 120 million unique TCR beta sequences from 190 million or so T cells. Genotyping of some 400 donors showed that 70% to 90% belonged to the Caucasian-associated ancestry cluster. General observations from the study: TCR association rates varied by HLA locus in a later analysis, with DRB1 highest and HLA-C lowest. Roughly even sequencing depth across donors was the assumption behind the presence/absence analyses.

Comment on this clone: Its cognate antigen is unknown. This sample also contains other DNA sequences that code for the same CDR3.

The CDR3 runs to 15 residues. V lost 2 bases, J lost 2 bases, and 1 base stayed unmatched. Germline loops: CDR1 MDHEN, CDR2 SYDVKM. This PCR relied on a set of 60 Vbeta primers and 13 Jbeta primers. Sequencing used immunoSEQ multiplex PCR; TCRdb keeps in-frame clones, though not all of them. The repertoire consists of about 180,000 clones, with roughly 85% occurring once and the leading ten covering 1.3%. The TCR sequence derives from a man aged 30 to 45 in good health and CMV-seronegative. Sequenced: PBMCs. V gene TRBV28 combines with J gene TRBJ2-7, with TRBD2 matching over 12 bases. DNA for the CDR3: TGTGCCAGCAGTTTACTAGCGGGAGGGCCCTACGAGCAGTACTTC. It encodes CASSLLAGGPYEQYF.